This T cell receptor beta chain was captured by sequencing in a study of blood T cell repertoires in COVID-19. The CDR3 consists of 15 residues. The germline gives CDR1 SGHNT, CDR2 YYREEE (reference sequence). J was trimmed by 8 bases and V by 0 bases; bases with no gene match: 5. Assay: immunoSEQ multiplex PCR; the TCRdb copy retains only in-frame clones and omits some. The repertoire has just under 90,000 clones, 90% of them found once; the top ten carry roughly 1.7%. Sequences were obtained from peripheral blood. V is TRBV5-4 and J is TRBJ2-1; TRBD2 agrees at 10 bases. The receptor was isolated from a man between 60 and 75 years old with acute or convalescent COVID-19. CDR3 residues: CASSLEASGSHEQFF. In nucleotides, the CDR3 is TGTGCCAGCAGCTTGGAGGCTAGCGGGAGCCATGAGCAGTTCTTC.